Listed below are T cell receptor beta chains from one sample, sequenced in a study of circulating CD8 cells and anti-PD-1 response in melanoma. TCRdb independently ran MiXCR on the reads; one entry per CDR3 protein. This table holds just under 300 distinct CDR3 sequences, around 5.4% found once. This specimen was CD8+ T cells from PBMCs, taken at baseline or after one month of anti-PD-1 therapy (not recorded which). The receptors come from a human donor with melanoma. CDR3s include the opening cysteine and the closing phenylalanine or tryptophan.

j_gene | v_gene | CDR3aa
TRBJ2-3 | TRBV13 | CASSFGTSRDTQYF
TRBJ2-7 | TRBV6-1 | CATARQGWDEQYF
TRBJ2-1 | TRBV7-8 | CASSPRTSGNVDNEQFF
TRBJ2-3 | TRBV4-1 | CASSRQQRESTDTQYF
TRBJ2-7 | TRBV4-2 | CASNSGSSYEQYF
TRBJ2-7 | TRBV12-3/TRBV12-4 | CASSLGPVYEQYF
TRBJ2-7 | TRBV28 | CASSLWDRVKYEQYF
TRBJ2-1 | TRBV2 | CASSEGTSYNEQFF
TRBJ2-3 | TRBV6-5 | CASSYSRDTQYF
TRBJ2-7 | TRBV7-8 | CASSLETASYEQYF
TRBJ2-5 | TRBV5-4 | CASSWGGQQETQYF
TRBJ2-2 | TRBV24-1 | CATSDLDRSKGELFF
TRBJ2-3 | TRBV5-5 | CASPGSGTSTDTQYF
TRBJ2-1 | TRBV23-1 | CASSRQPNEQFF
TRBJ2-1 | TRBV28 | CASTPSVGLNGNEQFF
TRBJ2-7 | TRBV12-3/TRBV12-4 | CASSPGPSYEQYF
TRBJ2-2 | TRBV2 | CASSTSPTNTGELFF
TRBJ2-7 | TRBV9 | CASSGGSGFSYEQYF
TRBJ2-6 | TRBV28 | CASTQQAGANVLTF
TRBJ2-1 | TRBV12-3/TRBV12-4 | CASRAGTGVGEQFF
TRBJ2-7 | TRBV7-9 | CASSPHGSGIYEQYF
TRBJ1-1 | TRBV7-2 | CASSTGTGVEAFF
TRBJ2-7 | TRBV6-5 | CASSPGTPVFYEQYF
TRBJ1-1 | TRBV29-1 | CSVLGGQNEAFF
TRBJ2-7 | TRBV30 | CAWSVRGTPTPYEQYF
TRBJ2-2 | TRBV12-3/TRBV12-4 | CASSLAGRAGELFF
TRBJ1-2 | TRBV5-4 | CASSYLSGIDNYVYTF
TRBJ2-7 | TRBV19 | CASRDRGLYEQYF
TRBJ2-3 | TRBV7-2 | CASKPSGRFQGYF
TRBJ2-3 | TRBV28 | CASSPPRGTQYF
TRBJ2-7 | TRBV20-1 | CSARGLDEGLGLYEQYF
TRBJ1-6 | TRBV28 | CASSLWGTFNSPLHF
TRBJ2-3 | TRBV12-3/TRBV12-4 | CASSLRGNTDTQYF
TRBJ2-1 | TRBV5-6 | CASSLSPFTVSLMEQFF
TRBJ1-1 | TRBV30 | CAWSVLGGMNTEAFF
TRBJ2-4 | TRBV28 | CASSFGTSGGDIQYF
TRBJ2-1 | TRBV28 | CASSLRTGLNNEQFF
TRBJ2-2 | TRBV4-1 | CASSQVQLAGTGELFF
TRBJ2-5 | TRBV27 | CASSSTGTYGETQYF
TRBJ2-5 | TRBV20-1 | CSARGLTGVTSRKTQYF